Only a few counts were recorded for the clone carrying this T cell receptor beta chain. The sample belongs to a study of T-cell reconstitution after alpha-beta-depleted transplantation in children. Molecular barcoding with unique molecular identifiers was used for the TCRbeta library. Using its own MiXCR run on the PCR reads, TCRdb lists one record per CDR3 protein. The sample includes 380,000 or so distinct CDR3 sequences, 10% to 15% of them seen just once. J was trimmed by 7 bases and V by 4 bases; bases with no gene match: 4. Germline V gene data show CDR1 as LGHDT and CDR2 as YNNKEL (reference sequence). There are 14 residues in the CDR3.

The V gene is TRBV3-1, the J gene TRBJ1-6; 7 nucleotides line up with TRBD1. The clonotype comes from a human donor who donated a stem cell graft to a child with Fanconi anemia. Specimen: PBMCs, collected from the stem cell graft. The DNA for the CDR3 is TGTGCCAGCAGCCGGGGACAGCAAAATTCACCCCTCCACTTT. It encodes CASSRGQQNSPLHF.